The rows below give T cell receptor beta chains drawn from one sample of a study of T cell changes during pregnancy in multiple sclerosis. Measured with immunoSEQ multiplex PCR; TCRdb has only the in-frame clones, and not every one. This table has over 30,000 clones, roughly 91% appearing once. Specimen: CD8+ T cells from peripheral blood mononuclear cells, collected in the second trimester of pregnancy. The receptors were sampled from a female donor in good health, enrolled as a control in a pregnancy study. Each CDR3 is given with its conserved first and last residue. Fields, in order: V gene, D gene, clone size, J gene, CDR3 DNA, CDR3 protein. A D gene is named only where the DNA matches it firmly. Only some rows state a clone size, as once, few, many or a class for expanded clones.

V gene: TRBV4-3
D gene: -
clone size: -
J gene: TRBJ1-6
CDR3 DNA: TGCGCCAGCAGCCAAGGGATAGAGGAGAATTCACCCCTCCACTTT
CDR3 protein: CASSQGIEENSPLHF

V gene: TRBV4-1
D gene: TRBD1
clone size: -
J gene: TRBJ1-5
CDR3 DNA: TGCGCCAGCAGCCAAGACGTGGGGGACAGTCAGCCCCAGCATTTT
CDR3 protein: CASSQDVGDSQPQHF

V gene: TRBV29-1
D gene: -
clone size: -
J gene: TRBJ1-2
CDR3 DNA: TGCAGCGTGGCCCTGTCAGGATTGAGCTATGGCTACACCTTC
CDR3 protein: CSVALSGLSYGYTF

V gene: TRBV4-3
D gene: -
clone size: -
J gene: TRBJ2-2
CDR3 DNA: TGCGCCAGCAGCCAAGAACCACGGTTAAGGGGCACCGGGGAGCTGTTTTTT
CDR3 protein: CASSQEPRLRGTGELFF

V gene: TRBV9
D gene: -
clone size: -
J gene: TRBJ1-2
CDR3 DNA: TGTGCCAGCAGCGTACGTCCAGGGGACTATGGCTACACCTTC
CDR3 protein: CASSVRPGDYGYTF

V gene: TRBV5-6
D gene: TRBD1
clone size: once
J gene: TRBJ2-7
CDR3 DNA: TGTGCCAGCAGCTCCGGGACAGGGTACTTCTACGAGCAGTACTTC
CDR3 protein: CASSSGTGYFYEQYF

V gene: TRBV18
D gene: TRBD1
clone size: -
J gene: TRBJ1-2
CDR3 DNA: TGTGCCAGCTCAACCCCGGGACAGTATGGCTACACCTTC
CDR3 protein: CASSTPGQYGYTF

V gene: TRBV7-9
D gene: TRBD1
clone size: -
J gene: TRBJ1-2
CDR3 DNA: TGTGCCAGCAGCTTAGCCGGACAGGGGGATGGCTACACCTTC
CDR3 protein: CASSLAGQGDGYTF

V gene: TRBV14
D gene: -
clone size: -
J gene: TRBJ2-1
CDR3 DNA: TGTGCCAGCAGCCTAGGCTGGACTAACCAAATCAATGAGCAGTTCTTC
CDR3 protein: CASSLGWTNQINEQFF

V gene: TRBV18
D gene: -
clone size: once
J gene: TRBJ1-6
CDR3 DNA: TGTGCCAGCTCACCGGACAGTTATAATTCACCCCTCCACTTT
CDR3 protein: CASSPDSYNSPLHF

V gene: TRBV7-2
D gene: TRBD1
clone size: -
J gene: TRBJ2-7
CDR3 DNA: TGTGCCAGCAGCTCGACAGGGGTCTCCTACGAGCAGTACTTC
CDR3 protein: CASSSTGVSYEQYF

V gene: TRBV12-5
D gene: TRBD2
clone size: -
J gene: TRBJ2-1
CDR3 DNA: TGTGCTAGTGGTTTAGTTGTGAGGACTAGCTCTACAATAGAGCAGTTCTTC
CDR3 protein: CASGLVVRTSSTIEQFF

V gene: TRBV9
D gene: -
clone size: -
J gene: TRBJ2-3
CDR3 DNA: TGTGCCAGCAGCGTAACCGGTACTAGCACAGATACGCAGTATTTT
CDR3 protein: CASSVTGTSTDTQYF

V gene: TRBV19
D gene: -
clone size: once
J gene: TRBJ1-6
CDR3 DNA: TGTGCCAGTAGTATCGATCGGGATTCACCCCTCCACTTT
CDR3 protein: CASSIDRDSPLHF

V gene: TRBV7-3
D gene: TRBD2
clone size: -
J gene: TRBJ2-2
CDR3 DNA: TGTGCCAGCAGCTTAACGGGGGGGATCACCGGGGAGCTGTTTTTT
CDR3 protein: CASSLTGGITGELFF

V gene: TRBV4-3
D gene: TRBD2
clone size: -
J gene: TRBJ2-7
CDR3 DNA: TGCGCCAGCAGCCAAGCGGGCGGGGGGTACTACGAGCAGTACTTC
CDR3 protein: CASSQAGGGYYEQYF

V gene: TRBV9
D gene: -
clone size: -
J gene: TRBJ1-1
CDR3 DNA: TGTGCCAGCAGCGTAGTCCGACAACTCACTGAAGCTTTCTTT
CDR3 protein: CASSVVRQLTEAFF

V gene: TRBV7-9
D gene: TRBD1
clone size: -
J gene: TRBJ2-6
CDR3 DNA: TGTGCCAGCAGCGGACAGGGGGTGAAGGAGAGGGGGGCCAACGTCCTGACTTTC
CDR3 protein: CASSGQGVKERGANVLTF

V gene: TRBV30
D gene: TRBD1
clone size: medium-sized
J gene: TRBJ1-4
CDR3 DNA: TGTGCCTGGAGTGTACTAGGACAGGGTAGTGAAAAACTGTTTTTT
CDR3 protein: CAWSVLGQGSEKLFF

V gene: TRBV5-1
D gene: TRBD2
clone size: -
J gene: TRBJ2-1
CDR3 DNA: TGCGCCAGCAGCTTAGCGGGGGGGGCGTACAATGAGCAGTTCTTC
CDR3 protein: CASSLAGGAYNEQFF

V gene: TRBV5-1
D gene: -
clone size: -
J gene: TRBJ2-1
CDR3 DNA: TGCGCCAGCAGCTCCTCACTAGATACCTCAAATGAGCAGTTCTTC
CDR3 protein: CASSSSLDTSNEQFF

V gene: TRBV11-2
D gene: -
clone size: -
J gene: TRBJ1-3
CDR3 DNA: TGTGCCAGCAGTGGAGTTGGAAACACCATATATTTT
CDR3 protein: CASSGVGNTIYF

V gene: TRBV9
D gene: TRBD2
clone size: -
J gene: TRBJ2-7
CDR3 DNA: TGTGCCAGCAGCGTAGCGGGGGGTTCCTCCTACGAGCAGTACTTC
CDR3 protein: CASSVAGGSSYEQYF

V gene: TRBV30
D gene: TRBD2
clone size: -
J gene: TRBJ2-3
CDR3 DNA: TGTGCCTGGAGGGTAGCGGGGTATACGCAGTATTTT
CDR3 protein: CAWRVAGYTQYF

V gene: TRBV4-2
D gene: -
clone size: -
J gene: TRBJ2-4
CDR3 DNA: TGTGCCAGCAGCCAAGAGGCTAGCGCGGCCAAAAACATTCAGTACTTC
CDR3 protein: CASSQEASAAKNIQYF

V gene: TRBV19
D gene: TRBD1
clone size: -
J gene: TRBJ1-4
CDR3 DNA: TGTGCCAGTACCGGACTACAGGGGGTAAATGAAAAACTGTTTTTT
CDR3 protein: CASTGLQGVNEKLFF

V gene: TRBV2
D gene: -
clone size: -
J gene: TRBJ2-1
CDR3 DNA: TGTGCCAGCAGGGGGGGAAGTGCGCAGTTCTTC
CDR3 protein: CASRGGSAQFF

V gene: TRBV4-2
D gene: -
clone size: once
J gene: TRBJ2-7
CDR3 DNA: TGTGCCAGCAGCCTCGACCTGGCAGGGAACGAGCAGTACTTC
CDR3 protein: CASSLDLAGNEQYF

V gene: TRBV5-6
D gene: -
clone size: -
J gene: TRBJ2-7
CDR3 DNA: TGTGCCAGCAGCCCCACGGGGGATTACGAGCGGTACTTC
CDR3 protein: CASSPTGDYERYF

V gene: TRBV7-9
D gene: TRBD1
clone size: -
J gene: TRBJ2-7
CDR3 DNA: TGTGCCAGCAGCACCAACGCGGACAGGGTACACGAGCAGTACTTC
CDR3 protein: CASSTNADRVHEQYF

V gene: TRBV7-2
D gene: TRBD1
clone size: -
J gene: TRBJ2-4
CDR3 DNA: TGTGCCAGCAGCTTAGGGGACAGGGAGTTGAACATTCAGTACTTC
CDR3 protein: CASSLGDRELNIQYF

V gene: TRBV27
D gene: -
clone size: -
J gene: TRBJ1-1
CDR3 DNA: TGTGCCAGCAGTCCCCGACAGAGACTGAACACTGAAGCTTTCTTT
CDR3 protein: CASSPRQRLNTEAFF

V gene: TRBV27
D gene: TRBD2
clone size: once
J gene: TRBJ2-3
CDR3 DNA: TGTGCCAGCAGTTTATTCCCCCCGCTAGCGGGGTCTAGCACAGATACGCAGTATTTT
CDR3 protein: CASSLFPPLAGSSTDTQYF

V gene: TRBV4-3
D gene: -
clone size: -
J gene: TRBJ2-2
CDR3 DNA: TGCGCCAGCAGCCAAGAACCCAGGGGCTCCGCCGGGGAGCTGTTTTTT
CDR3 protein: CASSQEPRGSAGELFF

V gene: TRBV11-1
D gene: -
clone size: -
J gene: TRBJ2-6
CDR3 DNA: TGTGCCAGCAGCCAACACGCCTCTGGGGCCAACGTCCTGACTTTC
CDR3 protein: CASSQHASGANVLTF

V gene: TRBV29-1
D gene: -
clone size: -
J gene: TRBJ2-1
CDR3 DNA: TGCAGCGTTAGGTACGCCCAGGGCAGAGGCAATGAGCAGTTCTTC
CDR3 protein: CSVRYAQGRGNEQFF

V gene: TRBV30
D gene: TRBD1
clone size: -
J gene: TRBJ1-5
CDR3 DNA: TGTGCCTGGAGCGCCACAGGGGGCAATCAGCCCCAGCATTTT
CDR3 protein: CAWSATGGNQPQHF

V gene: TRBV6-5
D gene: TRBD1
clone size: -
J gene: TRBJ1-2
CDR3 DNA: TGTGCCAGCAGTTACAGCCGGGACAGCCAGGGGGGCTACACCTTC
CDR3 protein: CASSYSRDSQGGYTF

V gene: TRBV7-9
D gene: TRBD1
clone size: -
J gene: TRBJ1-5
CDR3 DNA: TGTGCCAGCAGCTTAGTACGGACAGGGGTTGATCAGCCCCAGCATTTT
CDR3 protein: CASSLVRTGVDQPQHF

V gene: TRBV7-9
D gene: TRBD1
clone size: -
J gene: TRBJ1-1
CDR3 DNA: TGTGCCACCAGGACCGAGACAGGGGGCGTTAACACTGAAGCTTTCTTT
CDR3 protein: CATRTETGGVNTEAFF

V gene: TRBV27
D gene: TRBD1
clone size: -
J gene: TRBJ2-7
CDR3 DNA: TGTGCCACCCAACCTCGGGACAGCAGCTCCTACGAGCAGTATTTC
CDR3 protein: CATQPRDSSSYEQYF

V gene: TRBV7-2
D gene: TRBD1
clone size: -
J gene: TRBJ1-2
CDR3 DNA: TGTGCCAGCAGCTCAGGACAGGGGGCGGAAGGCTACACCTTC
CDR3 protein: CASSSGQGAEGYTF

V gene: TRBV7-9
D gene: -
clone size: -
J gene: TRBJ1-2
CDR3 DNA: TGTGCCAGCAGCTTATCGGCGGGGGGGAACTATGGCTACACCTTC
CDR3 protein: CASSLSAGGNYGYTF

V gene: TRBV7-6
D gene: TRBD1
clone size: medium-sized
J gene: TRBJ2-2
CDR3 DNA: TGTGCCAGCAGCTTTCGACAGGGGGCCTTCAACACCGGGGAGCTGTTTTTT
CDR3 protein: CASSFRQGAFNTGELFF

V gene: TRBV7-9
D gene: TRBD2
clone size: -
J gene: TRBJ2-2
CDR3 DNA: TGTGCCAGCAGCTTAGAAGGCGGGGGTGGCACCGGGGAGCTGTTTTTT
CDR3 protein: CASSLEGGGGTGELFF

V gene: TRBV11-2
D gene: -
clone size: -
J gene: TRBJ1-4
CDR3 DNA: TGTGCCAGCAGCTTAACACAGGGAGGGGAAAAACTGTTTTTT
CDR3 protein: CASSLTQGGEKLFF

V gene: TRBV11-2
D gene: -
clone size: -
J gene: TRBJ1-4
CDR3 DNA: TGTGCCAGCAGCTTAGAGACAGGAAGTGGGGTTAATGAAAAACTGTTTTTT
CDR3 protein: CASSLETGSGVNEKLFF

V gene: TRBV27
D gene: TRBD1
clone size: once
J gene: TRBJ1-1
CDR3 DNA: TGTGCCAGCAGTCCAGACCTGGACAGGGGGCCATGGGGGACTGAAGCTTTCTTT
CDR3 protein: CASSPDLDRGPWGTEAFF

V gene: TRBV29-1
D gene: TRBD2
clone size: -
J gene: TRBJ2-5
CDR3 DNA: TGCAGCCTCGAAACGGGGGGGCAAGAGACCCAGTACTTC
CDR3 protein: CSLETGGQETQYF

V gene: TRBV6-5
D gene: TRBD1
clone size: -
J gene: TRBJ1-5
CDR3 DNA: TGTGCCAGCAGTGCCGGACAGGGGGGAAATCAGCCCCAGCATTTT
CDR3 protein: CASSAGQGGNQPQHF

V gene: TRBV19
D gene: -
clone size: once
J gene: TRBJ1-5
CDR3 DNA: TGTGCCAGTAGTATAGATCAGGGCAGGGCAAATCAGCCCCAGCATTTT
CDR3 protein: CASSIDQGRANQPQHF